The rows below give T cell receptor beta chains drawn from one sample of a study of blood T cell repertoires in COVID-19. Profiling relied on immunoSEQ multiplex PCR, and the TCRdb table lists in-frame clones only, not all of them. The data contain fewer than 250,000 clones, roughly 86% of them singletons. What was sequenced was peripheral blood. The receptors here all came from a woman aged 60 to 75 who had recovered from COVID-19. CDR3s include the opening cysteine and the closing phenylalanine or tryptophan. Fields, in order: CDR3 DNA, CDR3 protein, D gene, J gene, clone size, V gene. A D gene is named only where the DNA matches it firmly. The size field is filled for only some rows; it gives once, few, many or a size class.

CDR3 DNA: TGTGCCAGCAGCCCCCGTATGGGCAGGGGGGACACTGAAGCTTTCTTT
CDR3 protein: CASSPRMGRGDTEAFF
D gene: TRBD1
J gene: TRBJ1-1
clone size: NA
V gene: TRBV11-2

CDR3 DNA: TGTGCCAGCAGCCAAGAACCGGTCAGGGTCTATGGCTACACCTTC
CDR3 protein: CASSQEPVRVYGYTF
D gene: NA
J gene: TRBJ1-2
clone size: NA
V gene: TRBV3-1/TRBV3-2

CDR3 DNA: TGTGCCAGCAGCTTTAGCGGGGGACCCTTCTACGAGCAGTACTTC
CDR3 protein: CASSFSGGPFYEQYF
D gene: TRBD2
J gene: TRBJ2-7
clone size: NA
V gene: TRBV5-5

CDR3 DNA: TGTGCCACCAGCAGAGGGCTAGCGGGGCGCACAGATACGCAGTATTTT
CDR3 protein: CATSRGLAGRTDTQYF
D gene: TRBD2
J gene: TRBJ2-3
clone size: NA
V gene: TRBV15

CDR3 DNA: TGTGCCAGCGGCCAGGGACAGGGTGTTCTGCCCCAGCATTTT
CDR3 protein: CASGQGQGVLPQHF
D gene: TRBD1
J gene: TRBJ1-5
clone size: NA
V gene: TRBV7-2

CDR3 DNA: TGTGCCAGCAGAGGACACCTCGGGGGCTCCTACGAGCAGTACTTC
CDR3 protein: CASRGHLGGSYEQYF
D gene: NA
J gene: TRBJ2-7
clone size: NA
V gene: TRBV28

CDR3 DNA: TGCGCCAGCAGCTTGGGGAGGGGCCCCCAAGAGACCCAGTACTTC
CDR3 protein: CASSLGRGPQETQYF
D gene: NA
J gene: TRBJ2-5
clone size: NA
V gene: TRBV5-1

CDR3 DNA: TGTGCCAGCTCCCTTTTTGCGGGAGGGGCTACTGGGGCCAACGTCCTGACTTTC
CDR3 protein: CASSLFAGGATGANVLTF
D gene: TRBD2
J gene: TRBJ2-6
clone size: NA
V gene: TRBV2

CDR3 DNA: TGTGCCAGCAGCGAGACTAGCGGGGGGGCGGAGACCCAGTACTTC
CDR3 protein: CASSETSGGAETQYF
D gene: TRBD2
J gene: TRBJ2-5
clone size: NA
V gene: TRBV9

CDR3 DNA: TGCGCCAGCAGCCCGGGGACAGGGGGCTATGGCTACACCTTC
CDR3 protein: CASSPGTGGYGYTF
D gene: TRBD1
J gene: TRBJ1-2
clone size: NA
V gene: TRBV5-1

CDR3 DNA: TGTGCCAGCAGTCCACAGGACCGCTCCTACGAGCAGTACTTC
CDR3 protein: CASSPQDRSYEQYF
D gene: NA
J gene: TRBJ2-7
clone size: once
V gene: TRBV6-2/TRBV6-3

CDR3 DNA: TGTGCCAGCAGCCTAGACAGGGAGCAGCCCCAGCATTTT
CDR3 protein: CASSLDREQPQHF
D gene: TRBD1
J gene: TRBJ1-5
clone size: NA
V gene: TRBV7-3

CDR3 DNA: TGTGCCACCAGCGTAGATGGACAGGGATACAATTCACCCCTCCACTTT
CDR3 protein: CATSVDGQGYNSPLHF
D gene: TRBD1
J gene: TRBJ1-6
clone size: NA
V gene: TRBV15

CDR3 DNA: TGTGCCAGCAGCTTATCGCAGGGCCAGAACACTGAAGCTTTCTTT
CDR3 protein: CASSLSQGQNTEAFF
D gene: NA
J gene: TRBJ1-1
clone size: NA
V gene: TRBV7-9

CDR3 DNA: TGTGCCAGTAGTTTACAGGGGACGTTGGGCTACACCTTC
CDR3 protein: CASSLQGTLGYTF
D gene: TRBD1
J gene: TRBJ1-2
clone size: NA
V gene: TRBV19

CDR3 DNA: TGCGCCAGCAGCCAAGTCCCGGACAGGCGCACAGATACGCAGTATTTT
CDR3 protein: CASSQVPDRRTDTQYF
D gene: TRBD1
J gene: TRBJ2-3
clone size: NA
V gene: TRBV4-1

CDR3 DNA: TGTGCCACTCGGCCGGGGGACCTCTTGGTGGAGCCCCAGCATTTT
CDR3 protein: CATRPGDLLVEPQHF
D gene: NA
J gene: TRBJ1-5
clone size: NA
V gene: TRBV19

CDR3 DNA: TGTGCCAGTAGCCCCAGGTGGCCGATTCAGTACTTC
CDR3 protein: CASSPRWPIQYF
D gene: NA
J gene: TRBJ2-4
clone size: NA
V gene: TRBV19

CDR3 DNA: TGTGCCAGCAGTGAATCTAGTTCGGTCGAGCAGTACTTC
CDR3 protein: CASSESSSVEQYF
D gene: NA
J gene: TRBJ2-7
clone size: once
V gene: TRBV2

CDR3 DNA: TGCGCCAGCAGTTCCGGGAACCAAGAGACCCAGTACTTC
CDR3 protein: CASSSGNQETQYF
D gene: NA
J gene: TRBJ2-5
clone size: NA
V gene: TRBV4-1

CDR3 DNA: TGTGCCAGCAGCTTCCGGGACAGGGCTCGCGAGCAGTACTTC
CDR3 protein: CASSFRDRAREQYF
D gene: TRBD1
J gene: TRBJ2-7
clone size: few
V gene: TRBV13

CDR3 DNA: TGTGCCAGCAGCTCCGACAGGGTGGTAAACGAGCAGTACTTC
CDR3 protein: CASSSDRVVNEQYF
D gene: TRBD1
J gene: TRBJ2-7
clone size: NA
V gene: TRBV11-1

CDR3 DNA: TGTGCCAGCAGTACCCTACGGGACAAAAAAAACATTCAGTACTTC
CDR3 protein: CASSTLRDKKNIQYF
D gene: NA
J gene: TRBJ2-4
clone size: NA
V gene: TRBV28

CDR3 DNA: TGTGCCATCAGTGGCCAGGGTGGGGGCAATCAGCCCCAGCATTTT
CDR3 protein: CAISGQGGGNQPQHF
D gene: NA
J gene: TRBJ1-5
clone size: few
V gene: TRBV10-3

CDR3 DNA: TGTGCCAGCAAGAAACTGGATACGCAGTATTTT
CDR3 protein: CASKKLDTQYF
D gene: NA
J gene: TRBJ2-3
clone size: NA
V gene: TRBV11-1

CDR3 DNA: TGTGCCACCAGTGATCACAGGGCCCGCACAGATACGCAGTATTTT
CDR3 protein: CATSDHRARTDTQYF
D gene: NA
J gene: TRBJ2-3
clone size: NA
V gene: TRBV24-1

CDR3 DNA: TGTGCCAGCAGCCAGAGGGGGCCTGTAGAGACCCAGTACTTC
CDR3 protein: CASSQRGPVETQYF
D gene: TRBD1
J gene: TRBJ2-5
clone size: NA
V gene: TRBV3-1/TRBV3-2

CDR3 DNA: TGCGCCAGCAGCCAAGATCTCCCAGGGGGAACTTACGAGCAGTACTTC
CDR3 protein: CASSQDLPGGTYEQYF
D gene: TRBD1
J gene: TRBJ2-7
clone size: NA
V gene: TRBV4-3

CDR3 DNA: TGTGCCAGCAGTGATTGGACAGGCGTAAATGAAAAACTGTTTTTT
CDR3 protein: CASSDWTGVNEKLFF
D gene: TRBD1
J gene: TRBJ1-4
clone size: NA
V gene: TRBV28

CDR3 DNA: TGCGCCAGCAGCTTGGACAATATGAACACTGAAGCTTTCTTT
CDR3 protein: CASSLDNMNTEAFF
D gene: NA
J gene: TRBJ1-1
clone size: few
V gene: TRBV5-1

CDR3 DNA: TGTGCCGCCAATCTCGGACAGGGCGACTATGGCTACACCTTC
CDR3 protein: CAANLGQGDYGYTF
D gene: TRBD1
J gene: TRBJ1-2
clone size: NA
V gene: TRBV15

CDR3 DNA: TGCAGCGTTGATGATGGACAGGGCGTCTATGGCTACACCTTC
CDR3 protein: CSVDDGQGVYGYTF
D gene: TRBD1
J gene: TRBJ1-2
clone size: NA
V gene: TRBV29-1

CDR3 DNA: TGTGCCAGCAGCATGGGACAGGAGAATGAAAAACTGTTTTTT
CDR3 protein: CASSMGQENEKLFF
D gene: TRBD1
J gene: TRBJ1-4
clone size: NA
V gene: TRBV28

CDR3 DNA: TGTGCCAGCAGCCCCTCCGGGACAGGGTCTGGAAACACCATATATTTT
CDR3 protein: CASSPSGTGSGNTIYF
D gene: TRBD1
J gene: TRBJ1-3
clone size: NA
V gene: TRBV7-2

CDR3 DNA: TGTGCCAGCAGAACCAGGGAGGGGGGAAACACCATATATTTT
CDR3 protein: CASRTREGGNTIYF
D gene: NA
J gene: TRBJ1-3
clone size: NA
V gene: TRBV2

CDR3 DNA: TGTGCCAGCAGCCGAGTAGCGGGGGGGCCAGCAGATACGCAGTATTTT
CDR3 protein: CASSRVAGGPADTQYF
D gene: TRBD2
J gene: TRBJ2-3
clone size: once
V gene: TRBV4-2

CDR3 DNA: TGTGCCAGCAGCTCCCCTGGGACAGCAAGCTACGAGCAGTACTTC
CDR3 protein: CASSSPGTASYEQYF
D gene: TRBD1
J gene: TRBJ2-7
clone size: NA
V gene: TRBV7-9

CDR3 DNA: TGTGCCAGCAGCTTACAGGCAGCGGGGGCCCCTTTGGATACGCAGTATTTT
CDR3 protein: CASSLQAAGAPLDTQYF
D gene: TRBD2
J gene: TRBJ2-3
clone size: NA
V gene: TRBV7-2

CDR3 DNA: TGTGCCAGCAGTTGGGGAGGGCAGGGGGCGAACGGCTACACCTTC
CDR3 protein: CASSWGGQGANGYTF
D gene: TRBD1
J gene: TRBJ1-2
clone size: NA
V gene: TRBV27

CDR3 DNA: TGCAGCACCGGACTCTATACCACAGATACGCAGTATTTT
CDR3 protein: CSTGLYTTDTQYF
D gene: NA
J gene: TRBJ2-3
clone size: NA
V gene: TRBV29-1

CDR3 DNA: TGCGCCAGCAGTAGCGGGGGGTCTTACGAGCAGTACTTC
CDR3 protein: CASSSGGSYEQYF
D gene: TRBD2
J gene: TRBJ2-7
clone size: once
V gene: TRBV5-1

CDR3 DNA: TGTGCCAGCAGCTGGACAGGGCGAGGTACTGAAGCTTTCTTT
CDR3 protein: CASSWTGRGTEAFF
D gene: TRBD1
J gene: TRBJ1-1
clone size: NA
V gene: TRBV7-9

CDR3 DNA: TGTGCCAGCAGCTCCGCGGGCAATGAGCAGTTCTTC
CDR3 protein: CASSSAGNEQFF
D gene: NA
J gene: TRBJ2-1
clone size: NA
V gene: TRBV7-9

CDR3 DNA: TGTGCCAGCAGCCTATGGGACAGGGAGAACTATGGCTACACCTTC
CDR3 protein: CASSLWDRENYGYTF
D gene: TRBD1
J gene: TRBJ1-2
clone size: NA
V gene: TRBV3-1/TRBV3-2

CDR3 DNA: TGTGCCAGCAGCTTGGGACAGGGAGGAGATTCACCCCTCCACTTT
CDR3 protein: CASSLGQGGDSPLHF
D gene: TRBD1
J gene: TRBJ1-6
clone size: few
V gene: TRBV5-4

CDR3 DNA: TGTGCCAGCGGGGACAGGGGGCCGGACAATGAGCAGTTCTTC
CDR3 protein: CASGDRGPDNEQFF
D gene: TRBD1
J gene: TRBJ2-1
clone size: NA
V gene: TRBV27

CDR3 DNA: TGTGCCACCAGTGACCCAGGGACTAGCACAGATACGCAGTATTTT
CDR3 protein: CATSDPGTSTDTQYF
D gene: NA
J gene: TRBJ2-3
clone size: NA
V gene: TRBV24-1

CDR3 DNA: TGTGCCAGCAGCTCACAGGGGGCAGTCACTGAAGCTTTCTTT
CDR3 protein: CASSSQGAVTEAFF
D gene: TRBD1
J gene: TRBJ1-1
clone size: NA
V gene: TRBV7-9

CDR3 DNA: TGTGCCAGTAGTATGGGAGGGGCTTTAGGGCCCCAGCATTTT
CDR3 protein: CASSMGGALGPQHF
D gene: NA
J gene: TRBJ1-5
clone size: NA
V gene: TRBV19

CDR3 DNA: TGCGCCAGCAGCCAAGTCCCCAGGGGCCGCTCCACTGAAGCTTTCTTT
CDR3 protein: CASSQVPRGRSTEAFF
D gene: NA
J gene: TRBJ1-1
clone size: NA
V gene: TRBV4-1

CDR3 DNA: TGTGCCAGTAGTATCGTAGGACAGATCAATCAGCCCCAGCATTTT
CDR3 protein: CASSIVGQINQPQHF
D gene: NA
J gene: TRBJ1-5
clone size: NA
V gene: TRBV19

CDR3 DNA: TGTGCCAGCAGCCCCCGGGACAGGGGAAACACCATATATTTT
CDR3 protein: CASSPRDRGNTIYF
D gene: TRBD1
J gene: TRBJ1-3
clone size: NA
V gene: TRBV9

CDR3 DNA: TGTGCCAGCAGCCAGGGACTAGCGGGGCCAGATACGCAGTATTTT
CDR3 protein: CASSQGLAGPDTQYF
D gene: TRBD2
J gene: TRBJ2-3
clone size: NA
V gene: TRBV3-1/TRBV3-2

CDR3 DNA: TGTGCCAGCAGCTCTCTAGCGGGGTGGTACAATGAGCAGTTCTTC
CDR3 protein: CASSSLAGWYNEQFF
D gene: TRBD2
J gene: TRBJ2-1
clone size: NA
V gene: TRBV3-1/TRBV3-2

CDR3 DNA: TGCAGCGGGAGAGGGACAGCTCACACTGAAGCTTTCTTT
CDR3 protein: CSGRGTAHTEAFF
D gene: TRBD1
J gene: TRBJ1-1
clone size: NA
V gene: TRBV29-1